The text below deals with one TCR beta chain. At one end, the junction sequence differs from germline, possibly due to a read error. Amplified regions were TCR beta CDR3 sequences from RNA transcripts. The HTBI primer set drove a first-round RT-PCR of the TCR CDR3. In TCRdb, the multiplex PCR reads were re-called with MiXCR into one record per CDR3 protein. The sample lists about 400,000 distinct CDR3 sequences; approximately 16% were seen once. This sample is part of a study of T cells in Graves' hyperthyroidism and ophthalmopathy. The CDR3 covers 12 residues. In germline, CDR1 is MNHEY, CDR2 SVGEGT. The sample consisted of blood. This rearrangement joins TRBV6-2 or TRBV6-3 to TRBJ2-1, with D possibly matching TRBD1 (6 bases). This TCR was sampled from a woman aged 55-69 years with Graves' ophthalmopathy. CDR3 amino acids: CASTDSYNEQSF. CDR3 in DNA: TGTGCCAGCACGGACAGCTACAATGAGCAGTCCTTC.